The T cell receptor (beta chain) under discussion was sequenced for a study of blood T cell repertoires in COVID-19. Trimming shortened V by 10 bases and J by 4 bases, and 15 bases separated the two germline ends. The length of the CDR3 is 13 residues. Germline V gives CDR1 SNHLY, CDR2 FYNNEI. Libraries were prepared by immunoSEQ multiplex PCR; TCRdb keeps only in-frame clonotypes and omits some of them. The sample has fewer than 250,000 clones; roughly 90% are singletons. Grouping used clinical history reported by participants in a survey and questionnaire. Recovery among Cohort 3 donors was established by two negative PCRs, clearance, or symptom resolution.

The clonotype comes from a woman aged 18-29 years who had recovered from COVID-19. Sequenced input: PBMCs or T cells enriched from blood (not recorded which). The rearrangement joins TRBV2 to TRBJ2-3; D perhaps matches TRBD2 (6 bases). The CDR3 nucleotides are TGTGCCACCATGACTAGTTCGTCAGATACGCAGTATTTT. Translated: CATMTSSSDTQYF.